This TCR beta chain is from a study of control samples from healthy donors and cancer patients. TCRdb's copy holds only in-frame clones and misses some; the assay was immunoSEQ multiplex PCR. The sample has 110,000 or so clones, about nine tenths seen once; the top ten hold 4.4%. CDR3 length: 13 residues. The trim removed 6 bases at V and 12 bases at J, leaving 8 bases unmatched. The receptor comes from a human donor in good health. The donor label of this sample is uncertain. The sample consisted of blood. The gene calls are TRBV12-3 or TRBV12-4 and TRBJ1-4, with 9 bases fitting TRBD1. This chain's CDR3 is CASRKGGQGELFF. The CDR3 bases are TGTGCCAGCAGAAAAGGGGGACAGGGTGAACTGTTTTTT.